This T cell receptor (beta chain) was profiled in a study of T cell responses to AZD1222 COVID-19 vaccine. Across the study: Pooling was applied to second doses at about 4 or about 12 weeks. Regarding the study as a whole: After the peak T cell response, and only then, were repertoires sampled. Most donors were white British, females outnumbered males, and clonal diversity was possibly underestimated. An increase in Spike-specific TCR breadth and depth was observed after two AZD1222 doses.

Germline CDR1 and CDR2: SGHRS and YFSETQ. V gave up 4 bases and J gave up 5 bases, with 12 bases separating them. The CDR3 is made up of 13 amino acids. Repertoires were generated with immunoSEQ multiplex PCR, while TCRdb's copy carries only in-frame clones and drops some. The table lists some 150,000 clones, more than 80% of them singletons. Turning to this clone: Its target is not known.

The chain combines TRBV5-1 with TRBJ1-1; possibly TRBD1 for D (5 bases). The sequence was obtained from an adult in good health. The input for sequencing was peripheral blood, taken on day 0 of AZD1222 vaccination. CDR3: CASSRRDGTEAFF. The CDR3 region has the DNA TGCGCCAGCAGCCGCCGGGACGGTACTGAAGCTTTCTTT.